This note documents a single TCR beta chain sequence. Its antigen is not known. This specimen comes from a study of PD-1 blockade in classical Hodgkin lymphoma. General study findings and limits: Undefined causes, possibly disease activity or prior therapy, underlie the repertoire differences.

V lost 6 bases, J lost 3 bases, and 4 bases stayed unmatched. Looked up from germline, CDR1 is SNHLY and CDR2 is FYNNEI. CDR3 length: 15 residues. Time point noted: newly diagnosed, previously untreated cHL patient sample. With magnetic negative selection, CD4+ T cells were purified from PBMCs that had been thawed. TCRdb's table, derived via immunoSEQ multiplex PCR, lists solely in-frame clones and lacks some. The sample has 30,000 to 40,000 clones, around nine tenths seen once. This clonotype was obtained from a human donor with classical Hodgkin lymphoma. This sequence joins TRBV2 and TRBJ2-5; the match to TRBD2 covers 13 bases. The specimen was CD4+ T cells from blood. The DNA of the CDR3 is TGTGCCAGCAGGTTCGGGACTAGCGGGGAAGAGACCCAGTACTTC. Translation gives CASRFGTSGEETQYF.